One and the same sample provided the 17 T cell receptor beta chains below, sequenced in a study of PD-1 blockade in classical Hodgkin lymphoma. Assay: immunoSEQ multiplex PCR; the TCRdb copy retains only in-frame clones and omits some. The repertoire consists of more than 3,500 clones, with 63% occurring once and the leading ten covering 37%. Every patient was affected by relapse after autologous stem cell transplantation, while exposure to brentuximab vedotin was not uniform. Sequencing used peripheral blood mononuclear cells (PBMCs), obtained at baseline. The receptors derive from a human donor with classical Hodgkin lymphoma.

The rearrangement links TRBV19 to TRBJ2-1; D might be TRBD2 (5 bases). CDR1 and CDR2 from the germline V gene are LNHDA and SQIVND (reference sequence). This CDR3 region has 13 residues. V was clipped by 1 base and J by 4 bases, with 5 bases between them. The CDR3 nucleotides read TGTGCCAGTAGTATAGGCGGGTACAATGAGCAGTTCTTC. It is translated as CASSIGGYNEQFF.

This sequence joins TRBV7-5 and TRBJ1-5. TRBV7-5 counts as a pseudogene. This CDR3 is 15 amino acids long. The CDR3 coding sequence is TGTGTCAGAAGCTTCTGGTCTACCCCCAATCAGCCCCAGCATTTT. As protein: CVRSFWSTPNQPQHF.

The chain has TRBV19 and TRBJ1-1, with a tentative D call TRBD1 (6 bases). The germline V and J ends were trimmed by 2 bases and 1 base, with 11 bases remaining between them. The CDR3 contains 15 residues. Germline lookup yields CDR1 LNHDA and CDR2 SQIVND (reference sequence). CDR3 bases: TGTGCCAGTAGTATAAGTTCAGGGGCGAACACTGAAGCTTTCTTT. Protein sequence: CASSISSGANTEAFF.

This clone was picked up a small number of times. The chain recombines TRBV2 with TRBJ1-5, with unresolved D. CDR3 length equals 11 residues. The V end was cut by 6 bases, the J end by 7 bases, with 7 bases between. Germline CDR1 SNHLY, CDR2 FYNNEI. CDR3 DNA: TGTGCCAGCAGATACCGACAGCCCCAGCATTTT. Protein product: CASRYRQPQHF.

The gene calls are TRBV2 and TRBJ1-1; 7 nucleotides match TRBD1. Germline V gene sequence: CDR1 SNHLY, CDR2 FYNNEI. The trim removed 6 bases at V and 2 bases at J, leaving 9 bases unmatched. This CDR3 contains 15 residues. CDR3 in amino acids: CASRVQRGHNTEAFF. Here the CDR3 DNA reads TGTGCCAGCAGAGTCCAAAGGGGGCATAACACTGAAGCTTTCTTT. Filled out from reference TRBV2 and TRBJ1-1, the complete variable domain reads EPEVTQTPSHQVTQMGQEVILRCVPISNHLYFYWYRQILGQKVEFLVSFYNNEISEKSEIFDDQFSVERPDGSNFTLKIRSTKLEDSAMYFCASRVQRGHNTEAFFGQGTRLTVV.

A few counts support this clone. The CDR3 DNA reads TGCGCCAGCAGCGTTTTCGGACTAGCGCCCACAGATACGCAGTATTTT. Its translation: CASSVFGLAPTDTQYF. The chain is built from TRBV5-1 and TRBJ2-3; 9 bases fit TRBD2. Trimming cost V 4 bases and J 2 bases; bases outside gene matches: 8. This CDR3 is 16 amino acids long. The germline gives CDR1 SGHRS, CDR2 YFSETQ.

The V gene is TRBV9, the J gene TRBJ2-1, with D perhaps matching TRBD1 (6 bases). This CDR3 is 18 amino acids long. Per the germline V gene, CDR1 is SGDLS and CDR2 is YYNGEE. Trimming removed 0 bases at V and 7 bases at J, with 23 bases between. In DNA form, the CDR3 reads TGTGCCAGCAGCGTAGATCTGGTGGGCAGGGGCGAAATTAATGAGCAGTTCTTC. It translates to CASSVDLVGRGEINEQFF.

Regarding this clone: One end of the junction is discordant with germline, which a read error may explain. The rearrangement joins TRBV6-4 to TRBJ1-1, with TRBD1 matching over 12 bases. Germline V gene lookup returns CDR1 MRHNA and CDR2 SNTAGT. The CDR3 length is 13 residues. The CDR3 spells CASSPEPGQGAYF. The CDR3 DNA is TGTGCCAGCAGCCCCGAACCGGGACAGGGGGCTTACTTT.

This clone showed up just a few times. The rearrangement uses TRBV28 and TRBJ2-3; D possibly corresponds to TRBD2 (7 bases). The V gene lost 3 bases and the J gene lost 2 bases, with 15 bases spanning the gap. The CDR3 contains 16 residues. Germline CDR1 reads MDHEN; CDR2 reads SYDVKM. The CDR3: CASSFRAGALTDTQYF. In nucleotides, the CDR3 is TGTGCCAGCAGTTTCAGGGCGGGGGCTCTCACAGATACGCAGTATTTT.

This chain uses TRBV11-2 with TRBJ2-7, with D maybe TRBD2 (7 bases). V was shortened by 6 bases and J by 7 bases, with 16 bases between the two germline ends. CDR1 and CDR2 (germline): SGHAT, FQNNGV. The CDR3 contains 13 residues. For the CDR3, the DNA is TGTGCCAGCAGTTGGGGGGGGGCCGGAGAGCAGTACTTC. It translates to CASSWGGAGEQYF.

This chain connects TRBV4-1 to TRBJ2-1, with D perhaps matching TRBD2 (6 bases). With 0 bases removed from V and 5 bases from J, the gap between germline ends came to 11 bases. In germline, CDR1 is MGHRA, CDR2 YSYEKL. This CDR3 contains 15 residues. The CDR3: CASSQESAGNNEQFF. CDR3 DNA sequence: TGCGCCAGCAGCCAAGAATCAGCGGGTAACAATGAGCAGTTCTTC.

The chain couples TRBV30 to TRBJ2-1, with 10 bases fitting TRBD2. Germline CDR1 is GTSNPN and CDR2 is SVGIG (reference sequence). The CDR3 has 14 amino acids. The junction had 3 bases not matched to a gene; V was cut back by 4 bases and J by 3 bases. Here the CDR3 reads CAWKIAGGYNEQFF. The CDR3 coding sequence is TGTGCCTGGAAGATAGCGGGGGGCTACAATGAGCAGTTCTTC.

The V and J genes are TRBV7-2 and TRBJ2-3; D is unclear. CDR1 and CDR2 from the germline V gene are SGHTA and FQGNSA. V gave up 3 bases and J gave up 2 bases, with 0 bases separating them. The CDR3 covers 11 residues. The CDR3 spells CASSFTDTQYF. The DNA for the CDR3 is TGTGCCAGCAGCTTCACAGATACGCAGTATTTT.

About this clone itself: This sample includes further DNA sequences coding for the same CDR3. The rearrangement links TRBV5-4 to TRBJ1-1; maybe TRBD1 (5 bases). V lost 0 bases, J lost 1 base, and 10 bases lay in between. The CDR3 consists of 15 residues. The germline CDR1 and CDR2 sequences are SGHNT and YYREEE (reference sequence). This CDR3 is CASSLGTGGNTEAFF. The CDR3 DNA follows: TGTGCCAGCAGCTTGGGAACGGGGGGGAACACTGAAGCTTTCTTT.

This rearrangement joins TRBV7-6 to TRBJ2-1; D perhaps matches TRBD1 (6 bases). CDR3 length equals 13 residues. Trimming shortened V by 8 bases and J by 4 bases, and 12 bases separated the two germline ends. Germline assignment: CDR1 SGHVS and CDR2 FNYEAQ. In nucleotides, the CDR3 is TGTGCCAGCGGCGAAGGGGGTTACAATGAGCAGTTCTTC. It is translated as CASGEGGYNEQFF. The variable domain in full, completed from reference TRBV7-6 and TRBJ2-1, reads GAGVSQSPRYKVTKRGQDVALRCDPISGHVSLYWYRQALGQGPEFLTYFNYEAQQDKSGLPNDRFSAERPEGSISTLTIQRTEQRDSAMYRCASGEGGYNEQFFGPGTRLTVL.

This clone came up a few times. The gene calls are TRBV28 and TRBJ2-7; 11 nucleotides match TRBD1. Trimming took 6 bases from V and 5 from J; bases not matched to a gene: 6. There are 14 residues in the CDR3. Germline lookup yields CDR1 MDHEN and CDR2 SYDVKM. CDR3 DNA: TGTGCCAGCAGAGAGGGACAGGGGGGCCACGAGCAGTACTTC. It translates to CASREGQGGHEQYF.

Within the sample, this clone is medium-sized. This chain connects TRBV6-1 to TRBJ1-5; 7 nucleotides line up with TRBD1. The CDR3 length is 14 residues. Germline lookup yields CDR1 MNHNS and CDR2 SASEGT. With 5 bases clipped from V and 3 bases from J, the junction kept 4 bases outside the gene matches. For the CDR3, the DNA is TGTGCCAGCAGTTTCACAGGGGCCAATCAGCCCCAGCATTTT. It specifies CASSFTGANQPQHF.